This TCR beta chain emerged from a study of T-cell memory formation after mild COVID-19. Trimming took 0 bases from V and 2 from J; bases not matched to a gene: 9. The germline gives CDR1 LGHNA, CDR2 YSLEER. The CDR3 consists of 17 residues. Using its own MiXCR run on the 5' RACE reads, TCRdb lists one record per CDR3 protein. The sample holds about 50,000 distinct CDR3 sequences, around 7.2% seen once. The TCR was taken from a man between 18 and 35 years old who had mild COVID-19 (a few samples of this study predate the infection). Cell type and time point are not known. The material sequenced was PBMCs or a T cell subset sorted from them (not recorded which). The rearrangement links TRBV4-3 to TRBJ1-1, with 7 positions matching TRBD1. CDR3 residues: CASSQDPPGQFNTEAFF. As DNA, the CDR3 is TGCGCCAGCAGCCAAGATCCACCGGGACAGTTTAACACTGAAGCTTTCTTT.